The 14 T cell receptor beta chains given below trace back to one sample, sequenced in a study of PD-1 blockade in classical Hodgkin lymphoma. Every single patient, without exception, relapsed after autologous stem cell transplantation, and brentuximab vedotin exposure varied. Method: immunoSEQ multiplex PCR; TCRdb's copy keeps in-frame clones and lacks some. The sample has 70,000 or so clones; around 93% are singletons. Specimen: peripheral blood mononuclear cells (PBMCs), collected at baseline. Every receptor here comes from a human donor with classical Hodgkin lymphoma.

The V and J genes are TRBV7-2 and TRBJ1-2; D gene unclear. The CDR3 sequence is 13 residues long. CDR1 and CDR2 (germline): SGHTA, FQGNSA. V was trimmed by 3 bases and J by 6 bases, leaving 11 bases between them. The CDR3: CASSFFEGNGYTF. CDR3 nucleotide sequence: TGTGCCAGCAGCTTCTTCGAGGGAAATGGCTACACCTTC. Full variable domain (outside the CDR3, taken from reference TRBV7-2 and TRBJ1-2): GAGVSQSPSNKVTEKGKDVELRCDPISGHTALYWYRQSLGQGLEFLIYFQGNSAPDKSGLPSDRFSAERTGGSVSTLTIQRTQQEDSAVYLCASSFFEGNGYTFGSGTRLTVV.

V usage is TRBV18 and J usage is TRBJ1-4, with unresolved D. V was trimmed by 3 bases and J by 0 bases, leaving 11 bases between them. This CDR3 comprises 16 residues. Germline CDR1 and CDR2: KGHSH and LQKENI. The DNA for the CDR3 is TGTGCCAGCTCACCGCCGACATACCCAACTAATGAAAAACTGTTTTTT. Protein: CASSPPTYPTNEKLFF. Full variable domain (rest looked up from reference TRBV18 and TRBJ1-4): NAGVMQNPRHLVRRRGQEARLRCSPMKGHSHVYWYRQLPEEGLKFMVYLQKENIIDESGMPKERFSAEFPKEGPSILRIQQVVRGDSAAYFCASSPPTYPTNEKLFFGSGTQLSVL.

The chain employs TRBV19 and TRBJ2-1, with TRBD2 identical over 12 bases. V was clipped by 4 bases and J by 10 bases; unmatched bases: 11. The CDR3 length is 16 residues. The V gene's germline CDR1 is LNHDA and CDR2 SQIVND (reference sequence). The CDR3 loop reads CASSNPRLAGVGEQFF. The CDR3, as DNA: TGTGCCAGTAGTAATCCGCGACTAGCGGGGGTGGGCGAGCAGTTCTTC.

This clone appeared once. V usage is TRBV25-1 and J usage is TRBJ2-7; possible D gene TRBD2, 6 bases. The CDR3 covers 15 residues. The germline V gene encodes CDR1 MGHDK and CDR2 SYGVNS. V lost 2 bases to trimming and J lost 1 base, with 12 bases between them. In DNA form, the CDR3 reads TGTGCCAGCAGTGAAGGCGGGATTGGGTCCTACGAGCAGTACTTC. It yields the protein CASSEGGIGSYEQYF.

V usage is TRBV28 and J usage is TRBJ2-7; 10 nucleotides agree with TRBD2. The CDR3 loop spans 16 amino acids. From germline, CDR1 is MDHEN and CDR2 SYDVKM. J lost 7 bases, V lost 7 bases, and 16 bases had no gene match. The CDR3 DNA follows: TGTGCCAGCACCCCAATGAGGCTAGCGGGAGCAGAGGAGCAGTACTTC. Amino acids: CASTPMRLAGAEEQYF. Complete variable domain (other parts from reference TRBV28 and TRBJ2-7): DVKVTQSSRYLVKRTGEKVFLECVQDMDHENMFWYRQDPGLGLRLIYFSYDVKMKEKGDIPEGYSVSREKKERFSLILESASTNQTSMYLCASTPMRLAGAEEQYFGPGTRLTVT.

This chain joins TRBV19 and TRBJ2-1, with D unclear. The V and J ends lost 5 bases and 15 bases respectively, with 23 bases between them. The CDR3 is 14 amino acids. The germline CDR1 and CDR2 sequences are LNHDA and SQIVND (reference sequence). The CDR3, as DNA: TGTGCCAGTAGTTCGCAGAGAAAGGGTTTTATGCGGTTCTTC. This translates into CASSSQRKGFMRFF.

This clone was observed once. CDR3: CASSVEGGVSSYEQYF. DNA of the CDR3: TGTGCCAGCAGCGTCGAGGGGGGGGTCAGCTCCTACGAGCAGTACTTC. This chain connects TRBV7-8 to TRBJ2-7; perhaps TRBD2 as D (7 bases). Germline V gene sequence: CDR1 SGHVS, CDR2 FQNEAQ. V lost 5 bases and J 0 bases, leaving 17 bases between the germline ends. The CDR3 sequence is 16 residues long.

This clone was observed a few times. The gene calls are TRBV6-1 and TRBJ1-3; D might be TRBD1 (5 bases). Trimming took 0 bases from V and 4 from J, leaving 10 bases between them. The length of the CDR3 is 15 residues. Looked up from germline, CDR1 is MNHNS and CDR2 is SASEGT. The CDR3 bases are TGTGCCAGCAGTGAAGCGGAGGGGAGAGGAAACACCATATATTTT. It yields the protein CASSEAEGRGNTIYF.

V gene TRBV29-1 combines with J gene TRBJ1-1; D is uncertain. Trimming cost V 4 bases and J 0 bases, with 3 bases left between them. Per germline, CDR1 SQVTM and CDR2 ANQGSEA. The CDR3 totals 11 residues. The CDR3 bases are TGCAGCGTTGTTTTGAACACTGAAGCTTTCTTT. Amino acids: CSVVLNTEAFF.

The chain recombines TRBV21-1 with TRBJ2-7; TRBD1, the table's D call, lacks a check against the DNA. TRBV21-1 is shown as a pseudogene. This CDR3 has 15 amino acids. The CDR3 region has the DNA TGTGCCAGCAGCAAAGGACGGACAGGCACCTACGAGCAGTACTTC. Encoded protein: CASSKGRTGTYEQYF.

The V call is TRBV5-6, the J call TRBJ2-1; 14 bases are shared with TRBD2. The CDR3 consists of 15 residues. Germline V gene lookup returns CDR1 SGHDT and CDR2 YYEEEE. Unmatched junction bases numbered 2, after V lost 4 bases and J lost 5 bases. The CDR3 sequence is CASSGTSGRHNEQFF. Here the CDR3 DNA reads TGTGCCAGCAGCGGGACTAGCGGGAGACACAATGAGCAGTTCTTC.

The gene calls are TRBV18 and TRBJ1-2, with 7 nucleotides matching TRBD1. Germline CDR1 reads KGHSH; CDR2 reads LQKENI. This CDR3 is 16 amino acids long. Trimming at V came to 3 bases and at J to 0 bases, leaving 7 bases not matched to a gene. CDR3 sequence: CASSPFRDRANYGYTF. CDR3 sequence (DNA): TGTGCCAGCTCACCTTTCCGGGACAGAGCTAACTATGGCTACACCTTC.

This rearrangement joins TRBV9 to TRBJ2-7, with TRBD1 identical over 12 bases. CDR1 and CDR2 (germline): SGDLS, YYNGEE. The ends lost 2 bases at V and 2 bases at J; junction bases unmatched: 2. The CDR3 loop spans 15 amino acids. The CDR3 sequence is CASSVGQGATYEQYF. CDR3 sequence (DNA): TGTGCCAGCAGCGTGGGACAGGGGGCCACCTACGAGCAGTACTTC.

V is TRBV4-3 and J is TRBJ2-7; D is perhaps TRBD2 (6 bases). The CDR3 consists of 15 residues. Germline-derived CDR1 and CDR2 are LGHNA and YSLEER. Between the trimmed V and J ends, which lost 0 bases and 2 bases, there was a span of 11 bases. In DNA, the CDR3 is TGCGCCAGCAGCCAAGATGTGGCTAGCGCCTACGAGCAGTACTTC. Encoded protein: CASSQDVASAYEQYF.